This T cell receptor (beta chain) was profiled in a study of blood T cells in healthy people across ages. Primed by a sample-barcoded 5' primer and a J-beta primer mix, a second PCR proceeded for roughly 7 to 11 cycles. The authors tagged each cDNA molecule using a template-switch adaptor with 12 random nucleotides. TCRdb ran MiXCR on the 5' RACE reads and lists one entry per CDR3 protein. This sample has roughly 1,500,000 distinct CDR3 sequences, with around 42% found just once. General study points: Roughly linear age-related decline in beta diversity appeared, significant by age approximately 40.

This clonotype appeared a few times. Antigen: not known. V was clipped by 8 bases and J by 5 bases; unmatched bases: 10. The CDR3 runs 13 residues. From germline, CDR1 is DFQATT and CDR2 SNEGSKA (reference sequence). Sequencing used blood. The J gene is TRBJ2-7, the V gene TRBV20-1; TRBD1 matches 9 bases. The source is a woman younger than 30 in good health. The CDR3 here is CSWAGTGLDEQYF. CDR3 nucleotide sequence: TGCAGTTGGGCCGGGACAGGGCTCGACGAGCAGTACTTC.